What follows is one T cell receptor (beta chain) and its context. The antigen remains unidentified. Only in-frame clones appear in the TCRdb table, and some are missing; sequencing was by immunoSEQ multiplex PCR. The sample records roughly 45,000 clones, about 81% being singletons. Looked up from germline, CDR1 is MNHNS and CDR2 is SASEGT. V was cut by 2 bases and J by 5 bases, with 15 bases left in between. This CDR3 has 15 amino acids. The record originates from a study of OX40 agonist ivuxolimab in advanced cancers. Study context: Partial responses were seen in three patients, one with hepatocellular carcinoma and two with cutaneous melanoma. Study-wide results and caveats: At 0.1 to 3.0 mg/kg and by week 6, CD4+ and CD8+ T cells in the blood had expanded clonally.

The chain carries TRBV6-1 and TRBJ1-2; D possibly corresponds to TRBD1 (6 bases). The clonotype comes from an adult with an advanced solid tumor such as melanoma, head and neck, liver or kidney cancer. Source: CD4+ or CD8+ T cells sorted from blood, taken in a trial of the OX40 agonist ivuxolimab. The CDR3 loop is CASSESGGGGYGYTF. CDR3 sequence (DNA): TGTGCCAGCAGTGAATCGGGAGGGGGGGGTTATGGCTACACCTTC.